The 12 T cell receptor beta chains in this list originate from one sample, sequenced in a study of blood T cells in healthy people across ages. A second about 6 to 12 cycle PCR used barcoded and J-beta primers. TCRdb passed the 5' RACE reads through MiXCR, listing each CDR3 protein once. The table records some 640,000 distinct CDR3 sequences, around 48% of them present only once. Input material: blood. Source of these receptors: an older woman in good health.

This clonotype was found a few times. The CDR3 nucleotides read TGCGCCAGCAGCTTGCGCCCCACTACAGCGGGAGGTTACAATGAGCAGTTCTTC. Translating gives CASSLRPTTAGGYNEQFF. The gene calls are TRBV5-1 and TRBJ2-1; 9 nucleotides match TRBD2. Germline CDR1 SGHRS, CDR2 YFSETQ. The CDR3 runs to 18 residues. Unmatched junction bases numbered 12, after V lost 1 base and J lost 4 bases.

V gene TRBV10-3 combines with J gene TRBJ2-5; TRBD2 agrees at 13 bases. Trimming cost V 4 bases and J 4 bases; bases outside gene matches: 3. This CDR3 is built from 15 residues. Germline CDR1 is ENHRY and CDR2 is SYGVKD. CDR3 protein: CAISGTSGSPETQYF. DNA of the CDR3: TGTGCCATCAGTGGGACTAGCGGGAGTCCAGAGACCCAGTACTTC.

This chain's CDR3 is CSVISGTSVFPYEQYF. The CDR3 coding sequence is TGCAGTGTTATCTCCGGGACTAGCGTCTTCCCCTACGAGCAGTACTTC. This chain joins TRBV20-1 and TRBJ2-7; 10 bases match TRBD2. Germline CDR1 and CDR2: DFQATT and SNEGSKA (reference sequence). The CDR3 is 16 residues long. The trim removed 7 bases at V and 2 bases at J, leaving 14 bases unmatched.

CDR3 amino acids: CSAFTPGLAGGNEQFF. DNA for the CDR3: TGCAGTGCTTTCACCCCGGGACTAGCGGGAGGGAATGAGCAGTTCTTC. The V and J genes are TRBV20-1 and TRBJ2-1, with 16 bases aligning to TRBD2. V lost 5 bases to trimming and J lost 7 bases; unmatched junction nucleotides: 8. Per the germline V gene, CDR1 is DFQATT and CDR2 is SNEGSKA (reference sequence). There are 16 residues in the CDR3.

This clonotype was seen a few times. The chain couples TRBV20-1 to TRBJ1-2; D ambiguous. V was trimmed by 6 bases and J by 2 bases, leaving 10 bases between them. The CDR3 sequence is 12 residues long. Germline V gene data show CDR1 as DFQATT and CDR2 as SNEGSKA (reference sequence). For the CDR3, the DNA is TGCAGTGCCGCGCGGCAGAACTATGGCTACACCTTC. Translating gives CSAARQNYGYTF.

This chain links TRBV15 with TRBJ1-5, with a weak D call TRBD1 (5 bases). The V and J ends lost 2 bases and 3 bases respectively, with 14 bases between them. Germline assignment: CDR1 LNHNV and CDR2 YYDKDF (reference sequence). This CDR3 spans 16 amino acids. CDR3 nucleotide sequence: TGTGCCACCAGCAGACAGGGAAAAGTGGTCAATCAGCCCCAGCATTTT. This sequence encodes CATSRQGKVVNQPQHF. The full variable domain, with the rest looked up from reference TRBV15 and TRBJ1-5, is DAMVIQNPRYQVTQFGKPVTLSCSQTLNHNVMYWYQQKSSQAPKLLFHYYDKDFNNEADTPDNFQSRRPNTSFCFLDIRSPGLGDTAMYLCATSRQGKVVNQPQHFGDGTRLSIL.

The chain's CDR3 is CASSTTRGGYEQYF. The CDR3 bases are TGTGCCAGCAGTACTACCCGTGGGGGCTACGAGCAGTACTTC. V usage is TRBV28 and J usage is TRBJ2-7; D possibly uses TRBD1 or TRBD2 (5 bases each). CDR3 length: 14 residues. V was trimmed by 5 bases and J by 3 bases, leaving 14 bases between them. CDR1 is MDHEN, CDR2 SYDVKM, per germline.

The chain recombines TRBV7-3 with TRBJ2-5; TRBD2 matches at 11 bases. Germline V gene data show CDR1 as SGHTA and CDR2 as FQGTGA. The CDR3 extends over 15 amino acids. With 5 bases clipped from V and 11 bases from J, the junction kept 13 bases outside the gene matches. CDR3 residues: CASSQTSGRGEEQYF. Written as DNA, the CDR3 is TGTGCCAGCAGCCAAACTAGCGGGAGAGGGGAGGAGCAGTACTTC.

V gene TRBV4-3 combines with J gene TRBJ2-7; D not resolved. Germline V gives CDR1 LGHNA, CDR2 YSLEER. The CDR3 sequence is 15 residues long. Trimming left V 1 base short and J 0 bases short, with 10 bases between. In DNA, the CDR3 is TGCGCCAGCAGCCAAGGCTTGCCTAACTCCTACGAGCAGTACTTC. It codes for CASSQGLPNSYEQYF.

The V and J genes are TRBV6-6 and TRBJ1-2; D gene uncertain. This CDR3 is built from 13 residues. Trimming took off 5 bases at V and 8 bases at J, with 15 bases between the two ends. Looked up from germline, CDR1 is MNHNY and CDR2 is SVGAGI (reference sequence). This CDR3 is CASSPLGMGGYTF. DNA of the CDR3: TGTGCCAGCAGTCCGTTAGGTATGGGAGGCTACACCTTC.

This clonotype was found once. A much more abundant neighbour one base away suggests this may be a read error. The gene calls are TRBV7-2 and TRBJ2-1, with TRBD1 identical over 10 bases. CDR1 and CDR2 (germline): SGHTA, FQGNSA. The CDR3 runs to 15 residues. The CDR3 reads CACSSGQGTYNEQFF. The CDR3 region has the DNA TGTGCCTGCAGCTCGGGACAGGGGACGTACAATGAGCAGTTCTTC.

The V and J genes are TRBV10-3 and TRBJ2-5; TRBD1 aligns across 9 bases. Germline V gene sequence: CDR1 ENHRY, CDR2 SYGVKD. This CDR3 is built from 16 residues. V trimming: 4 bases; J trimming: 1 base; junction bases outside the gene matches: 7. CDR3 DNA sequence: TGTGCCATCAGTGCCGGGACAGGGATTTCCCAAGAGACCCAGTACTTC. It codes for CAISAGTGISQETQYF.